The source of this T cell receptor beta chain is a study of T-cell memory formation after mild COVID-19. TCRdb recomputed calls from the 5' RACE reads with MiXCR, one row per CDR3 protein. Counted here are some 150,000 distinct CDR3 sequences, over 6% occurring once; the ten biggest clones make up under 2.5%. The receptor comes from an adult woman who had mild COVID-19 (a few samples of this study predate the infection). Cell type and time point are not known. The specimen sequenced was PBMCs or a T cell subset sorted from them (not recorded which).

The CDR3: CASSQTGGGTGELFF. The DNA of the CDR3 is TGTGCCAGCAGCCAAACAGGGGGAGGAACCGGGGAGCTGTTTTTT. The rearrangement joins TRBV3-1 to TRBJ2-2, with 8 bases lining up with TRBD1. The CDR3 is 15 amino acids. Trimming at V came to 2 bases and at J to 5 bases, leaving 4 bases not matched to a gene. CDR1 is LGHDT, CDR2 YNNKEL, per germline (reference sequence).